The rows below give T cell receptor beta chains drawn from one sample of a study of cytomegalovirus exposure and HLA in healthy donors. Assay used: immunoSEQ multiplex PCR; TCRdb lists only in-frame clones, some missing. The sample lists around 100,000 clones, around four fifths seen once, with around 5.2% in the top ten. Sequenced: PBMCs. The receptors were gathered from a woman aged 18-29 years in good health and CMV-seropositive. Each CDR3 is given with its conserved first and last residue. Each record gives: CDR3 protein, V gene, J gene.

CDR3: CASSWEGGYGYTF; V: TRBV6-5; J: TRBJ1-2
CDR3: CASSLAFGNTEAFF; V: TRBV7-6; J: TRBJ1-1
CDR3: CASSASVGGSQETQYF; V: TRBV6-1; J: TRBJ2-5
CDR3: CASSSGTIYNEQFF; V: TRBV5-6; J: TRBJ2-1
CDR3: CASSLGLNEKLFF; V: TRBV5-5; J: TRBJ1-4
CDR3: CSAPRGYGYTF; V: TRBV20-1; J: TRBJ1-2
CDR3: CASSEGAVETQYF; V: TRBV25-1; J: TRBJ2-5
CDR3: CASSADSLGDNEQFF; V: TRBV9; J: TRBJ2-1
CDR3: CASRGGLLVSYEQYF; V: TRBV25-1; J: TRBJ2-7
CDR3: CSASDSYNEQFF; V: TRBV29-1; J: TRBJ2-1
CDR3: CAWSQFRAPFPFNEQFF; V: TRBV30; J: TRBJ2-1
CDR3: CASSVLLAGITDTQYF; V: TRBV5-4; J: TRBJ2-3
CDR3: CASSSWNTEAFF; V: TRBV13; J: TRBJ1-1
CDR3: CASNPQGGRTEAFF; V: TRBV14; J: TRBJ1-1
CDR3: CASSSGRSNQPQHF; V: TRBV7-8; J: TRBJ1-5
CDR3: CASRPPSGRFTGELFF; V: TRBV10-2; J: TRBJ2-2
CDR3: CASSGGQGNTYEQYF; V: TRBV18; J: TRBJ2-7
CDR3: CASSRTGTTNYGYTF; V: TRBV16; J: TRBJ1-2
CDR3: CASSLPGAYNEQFF; V: TRBV7-9; J: TRBJ2-1
CDR3: CASSPTGRNGYTF; V: TRBV27; J: TRBJ1-2
CDR3: CASSPGFGLAGAETQYF; V: TRBV7-3; J: TRBJ2-5
CDR3: CASRADRGSEAFF; V: TRBV28; J: TRBJ1-1
CDR3: CASSEGAGLGYTF; V: TRBV6-1; J: TRBJ1-2
CDR3: CASTRDKNTGELFF; V: TRBV27; J: TRBJ2-2
CDR3: CASSPRTGASGAYGYTF; V: TRBV7-9; J: TRBJ1-2
CDR3: CASSLLTVYGYTF; V: TRBV28; J: TRBJ1-2
CDR3: CASRGGIEAFF; V: TRBV6-5; J: TRBJ1-1
CDR3: CASSQASYSSYEQYF; V: TRBV19; J: TRBJ2-7
CDR3: CASSVLFEGAYEQYF; V: TRBV6-1; J: TRBJ2-7
CDR3: CASSLSAATYNEQFF; V: TRBV5-1; J: TRBJ2-1
CDR3: CSARGTGNAFF; V: TRBV20-1; J: TRBJ1-1
CDR3: CASSFQAFEQYF; V: TRBV11-2; J: TRBJ2-7
CDR3: CASSLRIIEQFF; V: TRBV7-2; J: TRBJ2-1
CDR3: CASSLGGSSYEQYF; V: TRBV5-6; J: TRBJ2-7
CDR3: CASSYGPEAFF; V: TRBV6-5; J: TRBJ1-1
CDR3: CASSEGENRAGLRTGYTF; V: TRBV25-1; J: TRBJ1-2
CDR3: CASSVSQGAGNTEAFF; V: TRBV11-2; J: TRBJ1-1
CDR3: CASSYYLAGGAYTQYF; V: TRBV5-1; J: TRBJ2-3
CDR3: CAISDGGSYTGELFF; V: TRBV10-3; J: TRBJ2-2
CDR3: CASSLTGGAGRGGYTF; V: TRBV7-9; J: TRBJ1-2
CDR3: CASSKTEGSGNTIYF; V: TRBV28; J: TRBJ1-3
CDR3: CASSQVFGGTYEQYF; V: TRBV4-2; J: TRBJ2-7
CDR3: CASSPGTGAYEQYF; V: TRBV5-4; J: TRBJ2-7
CDR3: CASSLPRGGNQPQHF; V: TRBV28; J: TRBJ1-5
CDR3: CASSLGGGGTYNEQFF; V: TRBV7-9; J: TRBJ2-1
CDR3: CASSPSGGSSYNEQFF; V: TRBV7-8; J: TRBJ2-1
CDR3: CSASYEQFF; V: TRBV20-1; J: TRBJ2-1
CDR3: CASSSDRDRGGNEQFF; V: TRBV7-2; J: TRBJ2-1
CDR3: CASSTQSVGYGYTF; V: TRBV6-5; J: TRBJ1-2
CDR3: CASSDSVNYGYTF; V: TRBV19; J: TRBJ1-2
CDR3: CASSPQLAGVVDTQYF; V: TRBV19; J: TRBJ2-3
CDR3: CASSWGQGESPLHF; V: TRBV5-1; J: TRBJ1-6
CDR3: CASSLARGVSPLHF; V: TRBV5-6; J: TRBJ1-6